The 23 T cell receptor beta chains reported below all come from one sample, sequenced in a study of Graves' ophthalmopathy and Graves' hyperthyroidism. Using RNA transcripts, the TCR beta CDR3 regions were amplified. First-round RT-PCR with HTBI primers preceded a second-round multiplex PCR. Each CDR3 protein is one row after TCRdb ran MiXCR on the multiplex PCR reads. The table records roughly 230,000 distinct CDR3 sequences, under 25% of them present only once. The sample consisted of peripheral blood. These receptors came from a woman aged 45-60 years with Graves' ophthalmopathy.

In the case of this clonotype: A much larger clone differs from this one at a single base, so this may be a read error. This sequence joins TRBV20-1 and TRBJ2-5; the D gene could be TRBD1 or TRBD2 (5 bases each). Germline values: CDR1 DFQATT, CDR2 SNEGSKA (reference sequence). CDR3 length: 15 residues. The CDR3 coding sequence is TGCAGTGCGCAGCCTACAGGACTCGAGGGAGAGACCCTGTACTTC. Translated: CSAQPTGLEGETLYF.

In this sample, this clonotype turned up many times. The rearrangement uses TRBV7-8 and TRBJ2-2; D uncertain. In germline, CDR1 is SGHVS, CDR2 FQNEAQ. Trimming cost V 4 bases and J 2 bases, with 11 bases left between them. The CDR3 is made up of 15 amino acids. In DNA, the CDR3 is TGTGCCAGCAGCTGGGCAGGTCTTAACACCGGGGAGCTGTTTTTT. Amino acids: CASSWAGLNTGELFF.

The sample holds a few counts of this clonotype. The gene calls are TRBV5-1 and TRBJ1-2; a weak D match, TRBD1 (6 bases). CDR1 and CDR2 from the germline V gene are SGHRS and YFSETQ. The V end was cut by 0 bases, the J end by 7 bases, with 16 bases between. The CDR3 has 15 amino acids. CDR3 residues: CASSLGAGARSGYTF. DNA for the CDR3: TGCGCCAGCAGCTTGGGCGCAGGGGCGCGATCTGGCTACACCTTC. The variable domain in full, completed from reference TRBV5-1 and TRBJ1-2, reads KAGVTQTPRYLIKTRGQQVTLSCSPISGHRSVSWYQQTPGQGLQFLFEYFSETQRNKGNFPGRFSGRQFSNSRSEMNVSTLELGDSALYLCASSLGAGARSGYTFGSGTRLTVV.

This clonotype was counted ten times or more. V is TRBV7-2 and J is TRBJ2-5, with 7 bases aligning to TRBD2. With 5 bases clipped from V and 7 bases from J, the junction kept 7 bases outside the gene matches. CDR3 length equals 13 residues. Germline CDR1 reads SGHTA; CDR2 reads FQGNSA. The CDR3 loop is CASSKTGGGTQYF. The CDR3 nucleotides are TGTGCCAGCAGCAAGACTGGGGGGGGGACCCAGTACTTC.

The table lists this clonotype with a few counts. The rearrangement joins TRBV4-1 to TRBJ2-5; 7 nucleotides agree with TRBD2. V gave up 2 bases and J gave up 5 bases; unmatched junction bases: 11. The germline CDR1 and CDR2 sequences are MGHRA and YSYEKL. The CDR3 totals 16 residues. The CDR3 here is CASSQSPLAAPETQYF. The CDR3 nucleotides read TGCGCCAGCAGCCAAAGTCCGCTAGCGGCTCCGGAGACCCAGTACTTC.

This clonotype appeared many times. The CDR3 sequence is CASSGDGTSQETQYF. The CDR3 DNA follows: TGTGCCAGCAGTGGGGACGGAACGAGCCAAGAGACCCAGTACTTC. This chain uses TRBV6-1 with TRBJ2-5, with D perhaps given as TRBD1 or TRBD2 (5 bases each). This CDR3 has 15 amino acids. The germline V gene has CDR1 MNHNS and CDR2 SASEGT. Trimming shortened V by 4 bases and J by 1 base, and 13 bases separated the two germline ends.

This clonotype was observed many times. The chain couples TRBV6-1 to TRBJ2-2, with 9 bases matching TRBD2. J lost 7 bases, V lost 4 bases, and 10 bases had no gene match. CDR3 length: 16 residues. The germline gives CDR1 MNHNS, CDR2 SASEGT. The CDR3 coding sequence is TGTGCCAGCAGTGGGTTAGCGGGAGCCAGAGGCGGGGAGCTGTTTTTT. This sequence encodes CASSGLAGARGGELFF.

This clonotype was recorded only once. Possible read error: a much larger clone is one base away. As DNA, the CDR3 is TGTGCCAGCAGTGAAGGCTGGGGGTTCGGGGGCTACATCTTC. Amino acids: CASSEGWGFGGYIF. V and J are TRBV6-1 and TRBJ1-2, with D possibly being TRBD1 (6 bases). Germline CDR1 and CDR2: MNHNS and SASEGT. This CDR3 comprises 14 residues.

There are many counts of this clonotype. J is TRBJ1-1 and V is TRBV3-1; weak D call: TRBD1 (5 bases). Trimming shortened V by 2 bases and J by 1 base, and 14 bases separated the two germline ends. The CDR3 has 16 residues. Germline CDR1 reads LGHDT; CDR2 reads YNNKEL (reference sequence). DNA for the CDR3: TGTGCCAGCAGCCAACCCTACACAGGCAGGAACACTGAAGCTTTCTTT. It encodes CASSQPYTGRNTEAFF. The full variable domain, in which reference TRBV3-1 and TRBJ1-1 provide the parts outside the CDR3, is DTAVSQTPKYLVTQMGNDKSIKCEQNLGHDTMYWYKQDSKKFLKIMFSYNNKELIINETVPNRFSPKSPDKAHLNLHINSLELGDSAVYFCASSQPYTGRNTEAFFGQGTRLTVV.

This clonotype was recorded at least ten times. The chain joins TRBV6-2 or TRBV6-3 to TRBJ1-5; D unclear. Germline-derived CDR1 and CDR2 are MNHEY and SVGEGT. The CDR3 sequence is 13 residues long. V was cut by 3 bases and J by 6 bases, with 9 bases left in between. Here the CDR3 DNA reads TGTGCCAGCAGTTATTTTGGGAGTCAGCCCCAGCATTTT. Protein: CASSYFGSQPQHF.

A note on this clonotype: A much larger clone lies a single base off, so this may be a read error. This CDR3 fails to terminate in the conserved phenylalanine or tryptophan, so it likely reflects a read error. This rearrangement joins TRBV10-3 to TRBJ2-2; TRBD2 matches 11 bases. In germline, CDR1 is ENHRY, CDR2 SYGVKD. After removal of 10 bases from V and 3 bases from J, the junction contained 7 bases not matched to a gene. This CDR3 is built from 15 residues. The CDR3 nucleotides are TGTGCCACGATACTAGCGGGAGACCACACCGGGGAGCTGTTTGTT. Translated: CATILAGDHTGELFV.

The chain couples TRBV12-3 or TRBV12-4 to TRBJ2-5; 8 bases are a match to TRBD2. V trimming: 6 bases; J trimming: 3 bases; junction bases outside the gene matches: 9. The CDR3 totals 15 residues. The CDR3 protein is CASSTLSGAKETQYF. The CDR3 bases are TGTGCCAGCAGCACGCTTAGCGGGGCTAAAGAGACCCAGTACTTC.

This clonotype was detected ten times or more. CDR3 amino acids: CASSYGGTYEQYF. The CDR3 nucleotides are TGTGCCAGCAGTTATGGCGGAACCTACGAGCAGTACTTC. The chain couples TRBV6-5 to TRBJ2-7; no clear D. Trimming shortened V by 3 bases and J by 2 bases, and 8 bases separated the two germline ends. In germline, CDR1 is MNHEY, CDR2 SVGAGI. There are 13 residues in the CDR3.

The chain links TRBV28 to TRBJ1-5, with a tentative D call TRBD1 (5 bases). In germline, CDR1 is MDHEN, CDR2 SYDVKM. The V gene lost 1 base and the J gene lost 6 bases, with 10 bases spanning the gap. The CDR3 contains 14 residues. The CDR3 DNA reads as TGTGCCAGCAGTTTATCGGGGGTAGGTCAGCCCCAGCATTTT. As protein: CASSLSGVGQPQHF.

This clonotype was counted ten times or more. This chain links TRBV7-8 with TRBJ1-5; 8 bases agree with TRBD1. The CDR3 runs 15 residues. The V gene's germline CDR1 is SGHVS and CDR2 FQNEAQ. V shed 6 bases and J 0 bases; nucleotides not matched to a gene: 4. The CDR3 loop is CASRTDRGSNQPQHF. The CDR3 coding sequence is TGTGCCAGCAGGACTGACAGGGGTAGCAATCAGCCCCAGCATTTT.

This clonotype was picked up many times. The V gene is TRBV11-2, the J gene TRBJ2-7, with 8 bases lining up with TRBD2. The germline CDR1 and CDR2 sequences are SGHAT and FQNNGV. Trimming took 3 bases from V and 6 from J; bases not matched to a gene: 4. This CDR3 is built from 13 residues. The CDR3 DNA reads TGTGCCAGCAGCTTCGGGACTAGGAGCGAGCAGTACTTC. Its protein product is CASSFGTRSEQYF.

This clonotype was observed many times. V usage is TRBV9 and J usage is TRBJ2-7; 10 bases match TRBD2. There are 14 residues in the CDR3. Germline loops: CDR1 SGDLS, CDR2 YYNGEE. J was trimmed by 7 bases and V by 0 bases; bases with no gene match: 4. The CDR3 is CASSVVSGRGEQYF. In DNA form, the CDR3 reads TGTGCCAGCAGCGTAGTAAGCGGGAGGGGTGAGCAGTACTTC.

Many counts were recorded for this clonotype. The V call is TRBV7-8, the J call TRBJ1-5; D unclear. V was trimmed by 0 bases and J by 6 bases, leaving 3 bases between them. This CDR3 is built from 12 residues. The germline CDR1 and CDR2 sequences are SGHVS and FQNEAQ. CDR3 in DNA: TGTGCCAGCAGCTTAGCCGGTCAGCCCCAGCATTTT. Translating gives CASSLAGQPQHF.

The chain carries TRBV12-3 or TRBV12-4 and TRBJ2-5; D might be TRBD1 (5 bases). Trimming removed 7 bases at V and 5 bases at J, with 20 bases between. The CDR3 contains 15 residues. Written as DNA, the CDR3 is TGTGCCAGCACCCCTGGGATTTCAGGGTTGGAGACCCAGTACTTC. Protein product: CASTPGISGLETQYF.

The chain combines TRBV25-1 with TRBJ2-7; D may be TRBD1 (5 bases). In germline, CDR1 is MGHDK, CDR2 SYGVNS. The germline V and J ends were trimmed by 3 bases and 6 bases, with 18 bases remaining between them. The CDR3 length is 15 residues. The CDR3 loop reads CASSDGWGLDFEQYF. The CDR3 bases are TGTGCCAGCAGTGATGGATGGGGCCTTGATTTCGAGCAGTACTTC.

The chain is built from TRBV5-1 and TRBJ1-2; TRBD1 aligns across 8 bases. This CDR3 spans 12 amino acids. V dropped 5 bases and J dropped 7; count of bases not matched to a gene: 4. The germline V gene has CDR1 SGHRS and CDR2 YFSETQ. CDR3 sequence reads: CASRLGTGGYTF. The CDR3 DNA follows: TGCGCCAGCAGACTCGGGACAGGTGGCTACACCTTC.

The table lists this clonotype with many counts. This chain joins TRBV6-5 and TRBJ1-6, with D unclear. CDR1 and CDR2 from the germline V gene are MNHEY and SVGAGI. The CDR3 covers 17 residues. V gave up 7 bases and J gave up 2 bases, with 18 bases separating them. The CDR3 region has the DNA TGTGCCAGCAAGGATAGAGCGGGGAACACCTATAATTCACCCCTCCACTTT. It translates to CASKDRAGNTYNSPLHF.

This clonotype was counted many times. The chain combines TRBV2 with TRBJ2-7, with TRBD1 identical over 7 bases. V lost 1 base, J lost 3 bases, and 6 bases stayed unmatched. Germline values: CDR1 SNHLY, CDR2 FYNNEI. This CDR3 contains 15 residues. In nucleotides, the CDR3 is TGTGCCAGCAGTGAAGGACAGGGATCCCACTACGAGCAGTACTTC. This gives the protein CASSEGQGSHYEQYF.